A selection of T cell receptor beta chains follows, all from one sample in a study of OX40 agonist ivuxolimab in advanced cancers. Profiled with immunoSEQ multiplex PCR; TCRdb holds only in-frame clones, not every one. The sample includes some 74,000 clones, less than 95% of them seen just once. Sequenced material: CD4+ or CD8+ T cells sorted from blood, taken in a trial of the OX40 agonist ivuxolimab. Receptors were obtained from an adult with an advanced solid tumor such as melanoma, head and neck, liver or kidney cancer. Both conserved end residues are part of each CDR3. D genes are given only for firm matches. Expanded clones are given a class, and other clones once, few, many or no size at all.

size	D	V	length	J	CDR3	DNA
NA	TRBD1	TRBV4-1	16	TRBJ1-1	CASSQDRGQMNTEAFF	TGCGCCAGCAGCCAAGATAGGGGACAGATGAACACTGAAGCTTTCTTT
NA	TRBD1	TRBV7-2	15	TRBJ1-2	CASSLVAGGNYGYTF	TGTGCCAGCAGCTTAGTTGCAGGGGGAAACTATGGCTACACCTTC
NA	NA	TRBV11-2	16	TRBJ1-2	CASSSTGSNPTYGYTF	TGTGCCAGCAGCTCGACAGGCTCAAATCCCACCTATGGCTACACCTTC
NA	NA	TRBV28	13	TRBJ1-2	CASSLQGKNGYTF	TGTGCCAGCAGTTTACAGGGGAAAAATGGCTACACCTTC
NA	TRBD2	TRBV29-1	13	TRBJ2-3	CSVKAGGTDTQYF	TGCAGCGTCAAAGCGGGGGGAACAGATACGCAGTATTTT
NA	TRBD1	TRBV7-8	14	TRBJ2-1	CASSLGQPQHEQFF	TGTGCCAGCAGCTTGGGACAGCCCCAGCATGAGCAGTTCTTC
few	TRBD1	TRBV7-8	16	TRBJ1-2	CASSPRRGRPNYGYTF	TGTGCCAGCAGCCCGAGAAGGGGGCGGCCTAACTATGGCTACACCTTC
NA	NA	TRBV9	15	TRBJ1-1	CASTRSAQVNTEAFF	TGTGCCAGCACCCGCAGTGCCCAGGTGAACACTGAAGCTTTCTTT
NA	NA	TRBV6-5	13	TRBJ2-4	CASSDITGSSQYF	TGTGCCAGCAGTGACATCACAGGGTCCTCTCAGTACTTC
once	NA	TRBV6-5	15	TRBJ2-3	CASSPDPPSSDTQYF	TGTGCCAGCAGTCCCGACCCCCCTTCGTCAGATACGCAGTATTTT
NA	NA	TRBV4-1	15	TRBJ2-1	CASSQVTSSYNEQFF	TGCGCCAGCAGCCAAGTCACCAGCTCCTACAATGAGCAGTTCTTC
NA	TRBD1	TRBV27	16	TRBJ1-5	CASSFTRDSANQPQHF	TGTGCCAGCAGTTTTACCAGGGACAGTGCTAATCAGCCCCAGCATTTT
NA	NA	TRBV5-1	13	TRBJ2-7	CASSLPSRYEQYF	TGCGCCAGCAGCTTGCCCTCCCGGTACGAGCAGTACTTC
NA	NA	TRBV7-8	13	TRBJ1-1	CASKSGVHLEAFF	TGTGCCAGTAAATCAGGTGTACATCTCGAAGCTTTCTTT
NA	TRBD2	TRBV7-9	14	TRBJ2-3	CASSSGLAPDTQYF	TGTGCCAGCAGCTCGGGACTAGCACCAGATACGCAGTATTTT
NA	TRBD1	TRBV28	14	TRBJ2-7	CASSPGQGSYEQYF	TGTGCCAGCAGCCCCGGACAGGGAAGTTACGAGCAGTACTTC
once	NA	TRBV7-8	16	TRBJ2-7	CASSLAWGSGSYEQYF	TGTGCCAGCAGCTTAGCGTGGGGAAGCGGCTCCTACGAGCAGTACTTC
NA	NA	TRBV29-1	12	TRBJ2-7	CSVADSPYEQYF	TGCAGCGTCGCCGACAGCCCTTACGAGCAGTACTTC
NA	TRBD1	TRBV19	17	TRBJ1-5	CASSFSQGRGGNQPQHF	TGTGCCAGTAGCTTCTCACAGGGGAGGGGTGGCAATCAGCCCCAGCATTTT
NA	TRBD2	TRBV7-8	15	TRBJ2-1	CASSLWGGSYNEQFF	TGTGCCAGCAGCTTATGGGGGGGATCCTACAATGAGCAGTTCTTC
once	NA	TRBV6-4	16	TRBJ2-3	CASSDSGSGAADTQYF	TGTGCCAGCAGTGACTCGGGGTCCGGGGCGGCAGATACGCAGTATTTT
NA	NA	TRBV4-3	14	TRBJ2-7	CASSQDGARGEQYF	TGCGCCAGCAGCCAAGATGGGGCCCGGGGCGAGCAGTACTTC